Listed below are T cell receptor beta chains from one sample, sequenced in a study of blood T cell repertoires in COVID-19. Data came from immunoSEQ multiplex PCR; TCRdb stores just in-frame clones and leaves some out. Here the sample spans 250,000 to 400,000 clones, under 95% being singletons. The sequenced sample was PBMCs or T cells enriched from blood (not recorded which). Receptors were obtained from a man in his sixties who had recovered from COVID-19. The CDR3 runs from the conserved cysteine through the conserved F or W. Fields, in order: CDR3 length, V gene, clone size, J gene, D gene, CDR3 DNA, CDR3 protein. A D gene is named only where the DNA matches it firmly. Clone size is not always given. Where it is, it says once, few, many or a class for expanded clones.

>12|TRBV29-1|NA|TRBJ2-7|TRBD1
TGCAGCGTTGGGGACAGTTACTACGAGCAGTACTTC
CSVGDSYYEQYF
>14|TRBV7-3|NA|TRBJ2-2|TRBD1
TGTGCCAGCAGCTTGGACAGGGGGTCCGGGGAGCTGTTTTTT
CASSLDRGSGELFF
>15|TRBV9|NA|TRBJ1-6|NA
TGTGCCAGCAGCGTATCCAGGGCCTTTAATTCACCCCTCCACTTT
CASSVSRAFNSPLHF
>15|TRBV25-1|NA|TRBJ2-3|NA
TGTGCCAGCAGTGATAGTGGGGGGATCACAGATACGCAGTATTTT
CASSDSGGITDTQYF
>13|TRBV30|NA|TRBJ1-6|TRBD1
TGTGCCTGGGAGACAGGGTATAATTCACCCCTCCACTTT
CAWETGYNSPLHF
>17|TRBV5-5|NA|TRBJ1-4|NA
TGTGCCAGCAGCTTTTCTTTGTCCTCGGTCACTAATGAAAAACTGTTTTTT
CASSFSLSSVTNEKLFF
>17|TRBV5-8|few|TRBJ2-6|TRBD1
TGTGCCAGCAGCTTAGGGACAGGATCCTCTGGGGCCAACGTCCTGACTTTC
CASSLGTGSSGANVLTF
>15|TRBV5-5|NA|TRBJ2-7|NA
TGTGCCAGCAGCCCACAGCCCCCGAGAACCTACGAGCAGTACTTC
CASSPQPPRTYEQYF
>11|TRBV29-1|NA|TRBJ2-7|NA
TGCAGCGTTGAAAGCTACTACGAGCAGTACTTC
CSVESYYEQYF
>19|TRBV5-6|NA|TRBJ2-3|TRBD2
TGTGCCAGCAGCAAACGTCCCGGGACTAGCGGGGGCGCCACAGATACGCAGTATTTT
CASSKRPGTSGGATDTQYF
>17|TRBV14|NA|TRBJ2-7|TRBD1
TGTGCCAGCAGCCCAAGGGTCGCGACAGGGGTGTCCTACGAGCAGTACTTC
CASSPRVATGVSYEQYF
>14|TRBV29-1|NA|TRBJ2-2|TRBD1
TGCAGCGTTGCCAGACAGGGGGGTAGCGGGGAGCTGTTTTTT
CSVARQGGSGELFF
>14|TRBV5-1|NA|TRBJ1-1|NA
TGCGCCAGCAGCTTGGACGCGGGTCGGACTGAAGCTTTCTTT
CASSLDAGRTEAFF
>14|TRBV7-2|NA|TRBJ1-5|NA
TGTGCCAGCAGCTTACAGGGGAGCAATCAGCCCCAGCATTTT
CASSLQGSNQPQHF
>19|TRBV15|NA|TRBJ2-3|NA
TGTGCCACCAGCAGAAACTCCCACCGAGGGGGTGGATTGTCAGATACGCAGTATTTT
CATSRNSHRGGGLSDTQYF
>16|TRBV4-1|NA|TRBJ1-4|TRBD1
TGCGCCAGCAGCCTAGGACAGGGGGCGGTATACGAAAAACTGTTTTTT
CASSLGQGAVYEKLFF
>15|TRBV5-1|NA|TRBJ2-1|TRBD1
TGCGCCAGCAGCGGAGGGACAGGGGGCTACAATGAGCAGTTCTTC
CASSGGTGGYNEQFF
>15|TRBV27|NA|TRBJ2-7|TRBD2
TGTGCCAGCAGTTTATTCGCGGGAGGACCCTACGAGCAGTACTTC
CASSLFAGGPYEQYF
>16|TRBV4-3|NA|TRBJ2-7|TRBD2
TGCGCCAGCAGCCAAGATCTGGCGGGGGGGTCCTACGAGCAGTACTTC
CASSQDLAGGSYEQYF
>14|TRBV15|few|TRBJ1-5|NA
TGTGCCACCAGCAGAGATAGTTCCTATCAGCCCCAGCATTTT
CATSRDSSYQPQHF
>14|TRBV29-1|NA|TRBJ2-1|TRBD1
TGCAGCGTTGAAAAGTCAGGGGGCTACAATGAGCAGTTCTTC
CSVEKSGGYNEQFF
>16|TRBV5-1|once|TRBJ1-1|NA
TGCGCCAGCAGCTACGACGGTTCAGGCCTGAACACTGAAGCTTTCTTT
CASSYDGSGLNTEAFF
>17|TRBV4-2|NA|TRBJ1-1|TRBD1
TGTGCCAGCAGCCAAGATCTGAGGACAGGGACCAACACTGAAGCTTTCTTT
CASSQDLRTGTNTEAFF
>14|TRBV30|NA|TRBJ2-3|TRBD2
TGTGCCTGGAGTGGGGGCGGGGGTCCGTTCACGCAGTATTTT
CAWSGGGGPFTQYF
>13|TRBV10-3|NA|TRBJ1-1|NA
TGTGCCATCAAACTAGGACCAAACACTGAAGCTTTCTTT
CAIKLGPNTEAFF
>15|TRBV18|NA|TRBJ2-4|TRBD2
TGTGCCAGCTCACCCCCGGGGGGAGCCAAAAACATTCAGTACTTC
CASSPPGGAKNIQYF
>13|TRBV10-3|NA|TRBJ1-5|NA
TGTGCCATCACTCGGGAGCTTAATCAGCCCCAGCATTTT
CAITRELNQPQHF
>15|TRBV5-1|NA|TRBJ2-2|NA
TGCGCCAAACAACATACAGGGTTGGACACCGGGGAGCTGTTTTTT
CAKQHTGLDTGELFF
>12|TRBV2|once|TRBJ1-5|NA
TGTGCCAGCAGCGACAGTAATCAGCCCCAGCATTTT
CASSDSNQPQHF
>15|TRBV5-6|NA|TRBJ2-7|TRBD1
TGTGCCAGCAGCTGGAGAGACAGGGTGGTAAACGAGCAGTACTTC
CASSWRDRVVNEQYF
>16|TRBV4-1|NA|TRBJ1-2|NA
TGCGCCAGCAGCCAAAGCCCCGCCGAGGGTAACTATGGCTACACCTTC
CASSQSPAEGNYGYTF
>15|TRBV19|once|TRBJ1-1|TRBD1
TGTGCCAGTAGAGGCAGGGGGTACCTGGGATCTGAAGCTTTCTTT
CASRGRGYLGSEAFF
>16|TRBV9|NA|TRBJ1-1|NA
TGTGCCAGCAGCGTAGCGGGAGGGAGATCATACACTGAAGCTTTCTTT
CASSVAGGRSYTEAFF
>15|TRBV9|NA|TRBJ2-3|TRBD2
TGTGCCAGCAGCTTTAGCGGGGGGGCCGGAGATACGCAGTATTTT
CASSFSGGAGDTQYF
>15|TRBV18|NA|TRBJ1-1|NA
TGTGCCAGCTCACCGGGCCAACAGGGGAACACTGAAGCTTTCTTT
CASSPGQQGNTEAFF
>15|TRBV5-4|NA|TRBJ2-7|TRBD2
TGTGCCAGCAGCCGATCCGCTAGCGGGAGCTACGAGCAGTACTTC
CASSRSASGSYEQYF
>14|TRBV7-9|NA|TRBJ1-1|NA
TGTGCCAGCAACATTGGGGGGGTGAACACTGAAGCTTTCTTT
CASNIGGVNTEAFF
>16|TRBV4-3|NA|TRBJ2-3|NA
TGCGCCAGCAGCATAGGAACTACTTCTAGCACAGATACGCAGTATTTT
CASSIGTTSSTDTQYF
>13|TRBV19|NA|TRBJ2-3|NA
TGTGCCAGTAGCGGGTGGAGCACAGATACGCAGTATTTT
CASSGWSTDTQYF